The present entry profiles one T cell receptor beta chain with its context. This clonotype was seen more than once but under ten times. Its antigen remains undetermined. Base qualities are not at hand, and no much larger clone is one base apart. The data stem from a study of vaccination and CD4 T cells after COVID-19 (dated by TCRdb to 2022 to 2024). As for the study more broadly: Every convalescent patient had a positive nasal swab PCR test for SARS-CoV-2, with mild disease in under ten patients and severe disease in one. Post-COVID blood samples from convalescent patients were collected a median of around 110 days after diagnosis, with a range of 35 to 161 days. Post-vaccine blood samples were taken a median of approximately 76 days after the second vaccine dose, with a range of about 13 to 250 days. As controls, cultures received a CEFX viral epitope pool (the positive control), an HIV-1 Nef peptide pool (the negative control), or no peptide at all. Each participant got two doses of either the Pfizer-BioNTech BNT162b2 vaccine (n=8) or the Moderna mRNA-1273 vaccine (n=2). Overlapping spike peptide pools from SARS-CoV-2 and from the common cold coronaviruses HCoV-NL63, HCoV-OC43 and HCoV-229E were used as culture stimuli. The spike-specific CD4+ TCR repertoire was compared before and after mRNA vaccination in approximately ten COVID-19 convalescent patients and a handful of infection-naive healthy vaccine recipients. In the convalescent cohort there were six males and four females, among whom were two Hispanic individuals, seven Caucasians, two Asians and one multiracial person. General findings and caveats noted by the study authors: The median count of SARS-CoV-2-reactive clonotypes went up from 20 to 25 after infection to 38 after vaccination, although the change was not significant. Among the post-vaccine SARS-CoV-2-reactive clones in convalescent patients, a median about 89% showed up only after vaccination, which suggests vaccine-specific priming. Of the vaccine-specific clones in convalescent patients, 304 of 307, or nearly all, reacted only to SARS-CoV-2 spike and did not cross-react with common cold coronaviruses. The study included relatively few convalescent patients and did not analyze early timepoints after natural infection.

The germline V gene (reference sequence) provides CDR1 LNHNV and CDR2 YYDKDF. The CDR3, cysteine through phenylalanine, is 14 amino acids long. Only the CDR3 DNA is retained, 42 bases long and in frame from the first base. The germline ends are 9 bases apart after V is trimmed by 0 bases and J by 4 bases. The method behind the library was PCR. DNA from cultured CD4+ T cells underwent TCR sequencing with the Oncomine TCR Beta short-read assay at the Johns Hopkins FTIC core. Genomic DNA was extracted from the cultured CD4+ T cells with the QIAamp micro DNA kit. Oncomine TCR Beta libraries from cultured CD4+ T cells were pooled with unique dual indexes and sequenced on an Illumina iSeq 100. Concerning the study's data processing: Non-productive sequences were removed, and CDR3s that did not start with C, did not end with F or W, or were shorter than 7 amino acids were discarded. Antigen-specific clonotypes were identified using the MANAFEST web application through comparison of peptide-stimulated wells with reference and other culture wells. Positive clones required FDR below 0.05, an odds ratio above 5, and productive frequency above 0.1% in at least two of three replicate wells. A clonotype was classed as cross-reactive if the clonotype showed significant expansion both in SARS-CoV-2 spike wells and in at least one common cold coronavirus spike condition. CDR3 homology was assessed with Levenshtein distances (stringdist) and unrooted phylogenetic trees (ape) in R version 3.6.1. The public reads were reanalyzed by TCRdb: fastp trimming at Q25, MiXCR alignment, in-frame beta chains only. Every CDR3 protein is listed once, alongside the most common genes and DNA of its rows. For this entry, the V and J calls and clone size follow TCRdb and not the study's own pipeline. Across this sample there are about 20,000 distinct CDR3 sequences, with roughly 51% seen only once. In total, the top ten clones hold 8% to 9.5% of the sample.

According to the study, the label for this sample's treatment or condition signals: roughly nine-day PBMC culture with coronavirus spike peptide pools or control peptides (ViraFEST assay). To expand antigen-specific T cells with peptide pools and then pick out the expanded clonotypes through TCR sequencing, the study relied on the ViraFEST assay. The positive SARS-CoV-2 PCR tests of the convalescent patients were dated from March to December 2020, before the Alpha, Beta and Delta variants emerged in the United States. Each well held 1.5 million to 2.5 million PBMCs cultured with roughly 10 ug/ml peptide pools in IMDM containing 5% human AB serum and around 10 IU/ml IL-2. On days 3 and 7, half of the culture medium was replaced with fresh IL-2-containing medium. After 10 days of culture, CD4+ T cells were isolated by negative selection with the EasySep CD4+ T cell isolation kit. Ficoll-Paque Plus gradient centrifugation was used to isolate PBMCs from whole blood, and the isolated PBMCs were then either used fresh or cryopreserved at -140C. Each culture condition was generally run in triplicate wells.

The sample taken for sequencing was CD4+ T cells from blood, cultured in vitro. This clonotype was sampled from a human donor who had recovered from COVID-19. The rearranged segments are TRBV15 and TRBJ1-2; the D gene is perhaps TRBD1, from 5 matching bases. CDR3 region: CATSREARAYGYTF. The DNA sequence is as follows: TGTGCCACCAGCAGAGAGGCCAGGGCCTATGGCTACACCTTC.